What follows is one T cell receptor beta chain and its context. Its binding antigen is unknown. Base qualities were left out, and no much larger clone turns up one base away. The data belong to a study of shared clonotypes between healthy human individuals (TCRdb year 2020). With respect to the entire study: A few men and two women, aged 18 to 49 years, made up the cohort. Libraries were prepared and TCR repertoires were sequenced by different laboratories using diverse techniques, in order to increase sequencing depth and limit assay-specific biases. Leukapheresis yielded between about 0.9 and 10 billion PBMCs per donor. To estimate repertoire size and how much clonotypes are shared between individuals, the study performed deep sequencing of blood TCR repertoires from roughly five healthy adults. Per donor, three plates each were used for CD4 naive and CD4 memory, two for CD8 naive, and one for CD8 memory.

Findings and caveats that apply to the study as a whole: Naive subsets generally had larger estimated clonotype richness than memory subsets. Sampling was limited to blood, and TCR repertoires in tissue likely differ from TCR repertoires in blood. Pairwise subsampling indicated that sequencing depth was expected to affect the degree of clonotype sharing among donors. Clonotypes shared by all four sorted-subset donors showed higher generation probabilities than non-shared clonotypes. Across a handful of donors, roughly 5.4% of naive CD4, 3% to 3.5% of naive CD8, approximately 2.5% of memory CD4, and about 0.4% of memory CD8 clonotypes were shared. Incomplete sequencing was indicated by rarefaction of sorted-subset datasets, despite the large sequencing depth. Because the study included only a small number of donors, the genetic and exposure-history diversity represented was limited.

Using the deep immunoSEQ assay, TCR CDR3 regions were amplified from genomic DNA by multiplex PCR. Extracted genomic DNA from each cell subset was spread evenly across all wells of several immunoSEQ 96-well plates, with each plate serving as a replicate. Each replicate PCR for sorted subsets received about 210 ng genomic DNA, equal to about 30,000 T cell genomes. Purified libraries were measured with a Qubit 3.0 fluorometer, size-checked on a Bioanalyzer 2100, and measured again with the KAPA Library Quantification kit. Each immunoSEQ 96-well plate was sequenced on its own single-read 150-cycle Illumina NextSeq 550 flow cell. Processing in the source paper ran as follows. Because the immunoSEQ output held only junctional sequences and lacked quality scores, the filtering could not match the filtering applied to full-length reads. Sequences were annotated with PyIR, a Python wrapper for IgBLAST v1.9, using IMGT germline references to assign V/J genes and CDR3. Reads with weak V/J assignments (E-value above 1e-6), missing CDR3, stop codons, out-of-frame junctions, or ambiguous translated residues were removed. A V3J clonotype was defined by an identical inferred V gene, J gene, and CDR3 amino acid sequence. To compute the percentage overlap between repertoires, the number of shared unique clonotypes was divided by the size of the smaller repertoire. RTK rarefaction, the Chao1 estimator, and Recon v2.1 estimates of unobserved clonotypes were used to assess repertoire richness. Generation probabilities were computed with OLGA for all TCRbeta clonotypes obtained by the gDNA method from a handful of donors. TCRdb holds this immuneACCESS table with in-frame rearrangements only. Some clones are missing; in checked studies, unresolved V genes explain under half, and the rest has no known cause. The V and J calls and clone size come from that table; D and trimming were worked out from the DNA. Counted in this sample were roughly 650,000 clones; more than 95% of them appeared once. Of the sample, less than 0.065% is held by the ten largest clones.

Donors were healthy HIV-negative adults with no recently reported acute infections or vaccinations. All donors were Caucasian adults living in Nashville, Tennessee, USA. CD4+ T cells were enriched by magnetic negative selection, after which naive cells were positively selected on CD45RA and the negative fraction was taken as the memory subset. Blood was obtained by leukapheresis, after which PBMCs were separated by Ficoll-Histopaque density gradient centrifugation and cryopreserved in liquid nitrogen vapor phase. Purity and quantity of every magnetically sorted T cell population were checked by analytical flow cytometry. Genomic DNA was isolated from every sorted fraction and measured by UV absorbance on a Nanodrop 2000c. The CDR3 has 13 amino acids, counting the end cysteine and phenylalanine. The sequence is cut down to CDR3 DNA, 39 bases in frame from base 1. Unmatched junction bases come to 3, with V trimmed by 5 bases and J by 4 bases. As encoded in the germline V gene, CDR1 is SGHTA while CDR2 is FQGNSA.

The sequenced sample consisted of naive CD4+ T cells sorted from blood. Per the publication, the cell subset or site label means: CD45RA+ positively selected. The chain is made from TRBV7-2 and TRBJ2-7, and 9 junctional nucleotides match TRBD1. This TCR came from a woman in her 30s in good health. The nucleotide sequence is given as TGTGCCAGCAGCCCAGACAGGGGGTACGAGCAGTACTTC. This translates into CASSPDRGYEQYF.